The 30 T cell receptor beta chains reported below all come from one sample, sequenced in a study of T-cell memory formation after mild COVID-19. Using its own MiXCR run on the 5' RACE reads, TCRdb lists one record per CDR3 protein. This sample has under 550,000 distinct CDR3 sequences; 15% to 20% occur once, and the top ten carry roughly 21%. Specimen: PBMCs or a T cell subset sorted from them (not recorded which). The receptors shown here come from a man between 18 and 29 years old who had mild COVID-19 (a few samples of this study predate the infection). Cell type and time point are not known.

The chain is built from TRBV29-1 and TRBJ1-1; D might be TRBD1 (5 bases). The CDR3 covers 13 residues. Trimming took off 7 bases at V and 3 bases at J, with 15 bases between the two ends. CDR1 and CDR2 from the germline V gene are SQVTM and ANQGSEA. CDR3 sequence (DNA): TGCAGCGCGGACACCGTAGGGGACACTGAAGCTTTCTTT. Translated: CSADTVGDTEAFF.

The chain couples TRBV18 to TRBJ1-4, with a weak D call TRBD1 (6 bases). Trimming pared 3 bases from V and 0 bases from J, leaving 11 bases between. CDR3 length: 16 residues. Germline CDR1 KGHSH, CDR2 LQKENI. The chain's CDR3 is CASSPRQDSTNEKLFF. In DNA form, the CDR3 reads TGTGCCAGCTCACCGCGACAGGACTCAACTAATGAAAAACTGTTTTTT.

This clonotype was observed a few times. The genes are TRBV12-3 or TRBV12-4 and TRBJ2-1, with TRBD2 identical over 11 bases. J lost 9 bases, V lost 7 bases, and 8 bases had no gene match. This CDR3 is 14 amino acids long. The CDR3 here is CASIYSLAGGEQFF. The CDR3 nucleotides are TGTGCCAGCATTTACAGCCTAGCGGGGGGTGAGCAGTTCTTC.

The V gene is TRBV6-2 or TRBV6-3, the J gene TRBJ1-2, with 9 bases aligning to TRBD1. Germline CDR1 and CDR2: MNHEY and SVGEGT. V trimming: 6 bases; J trimming: 3 bases; junction bases outside the gene matches: 5. The CDR3 is made up of 14 amino acids. The CDR3 nucleotides are TGTGCCAGCAGCTGGACAGGGGTTCACTATGGCTACACCTTC. Translation gives CASSWTGVHYGYTF.

This chain joins TRBV5-4 and TRBJ2-7, with 12 bases lining up with TRBD2. CDR3 size: 14 residues. The V segment lost 4 bases and the J segment 5 bases; nucleotides outside the gene matches: 4. CDR1 is SGHNT and CDR2 is YYREEE in the germline V gene (reference sequence). CDR3 protein: CASSTSGGWDEQYF. CDR3 DNA sequence: TGTGCCAGCAGCACTAGCGGGGGGTGGGACGAGCAGTACTTC.

This clonotype was seen only a few times. This rearrangement joins TRBV5-6 to TRBJ2-7, with a weak D call TRBD1 (5 bases). The CDR3 consists of 15 residues. Between the trimmed V and J ends, which lost 0 bases and 6 bases, there was a span of 16 bases. Germline loops: CDR1 SGHDT, CDR2 YYEEEE. CDR3 residues: CASSLEGRPSAEQYF. The CDR3 coding sequence is TGTGCCAGCAGCTTGGAGGGGCGACCGTCCGCCGAGCAGTACTTC.

This clonotype was picked up a small number of times. V usage is TRBV5-5 and J usage is TRBJ2-3; 8 positions match TRBD1. CDR1 and CDR2 (germline): SGHKS, YYEKEE (reference sequence). The CDR3 extends over 14 amino acids. V shed 1 base, J shed 4 bases, and the junction held 2 bases outside the gene matches. This chain's CDR3 is CASSLLQGADTQYF. CDR3 DNA sequence: TGTGCCAGCAGCTTGTTACAGGGGGCAGATACGCAGTATTTT.

This clonotype has only a few counts. The V gene is TRBV27, the J gene TRBJ2-2; the match to TRBD2 covers 14 bases. CDR1 MNHEY and CDR2 SMNVEV come from the germline V gene (reference sequence). Trimming cost V 0 bases and J 5 bases; bases outside gene matches: 8. The CDR3 extends over 19 amino acids. The CDR3 spells CASSLSGLAGAAGTGELFF. CDR3 sequence (DNA): TGTGCCAGCAGTTTATCGGGACTAGCGGGGGCCGCGGGGACCGGGGAGCTGTTTTTT.

This clonotype was counted only a few times. This chain connects TRBV11-1 to TRBJ2-3; 8 positions agree with TRBD2. CDR1 SGHAT and CDR2 FQDESV come from the germline V gene (reference sequence). The CDR3 runs 15 residues. Trimming removed 5 bases from V and 6 bases from J; junction bases left unmatched: 10. The CDR3 sequence is CASSRGGVMLDTQYF. The CDR3, as DNA: TGTGCCAGCAGCCGGGGGGGAGTTATGCTCGATACGCAGTATTTT.

The genes are TRBV15 and TRBJ2-1; weak D call: TRBD2 (6 bases). Trimming left V 0 bases short and J 8 bases short, with 17 bases between. CDR1 and CDR2 from the germline V gene are LNHNV and YYDKDF (reference sequence). CDR3 length equals 16 residues. CDR3 sequence (DNA): TGTGCCACCAGCAGAGATGTTGGAGGGTTGGGCCATGAGCAGTTCTTC. This codes for CATSRDVGGLGHEQFF.

This clonotype has a handful of counts. The chain carries TRBV7-2 and TRBJ2-1; D may be TRBD1 or TRBD2 (5 bases each). CDR1 SGHTA and CDR2 FQGNSA come from the germline V gene. This CDR3 comprises 16 residues. V lost 6 bases, J lost 5 bases, and 20 bases lay in between. The chain's CDR3 is CASSKDPGRRNNEQFF. In DNA, the CDR3 is TGTGCCAGCAGTAAAGATCCGGGACGTAGAAACAATGAGCAGTTCTTC.

This clonotype showed up just a few times. The V gene is TRBV20-1, the J gene TRBJ1-6, with D perhaps TRBD1 (6 bases). V dropped 6 bases and J dropped 10 bases, with 13 bases sitting between them. This CDR3 has 12 residues. Germline V gene sequence: CDR1 DFQATT, CDR2 SNEGSKA (reference sequence). The CDR3 loop reads CSATGTSSPLHF. The CDR3 nucleotides are TGCAGTGCAACCGGGACATCGTCACCCCTCCACTTT.

J is TRBJ1-2 and V is TRBV5-1, with D unclear. This CDR3 spans 12 amino acids. Germline assignment: CDR1 SGHRS and CDR2 YFSETQ. V gave up 4 bases and J gave up 8 bases, with 12 bases separating them. CDR3 bases: TGCGCCAGCAGCCAAGACCCCGGAGGCTACACCTTC. This sequence encodes CASSQDPGGYTF.

The J gene is TRBJ1-2, the V gene TRBV5-1; maybe TRBD1 (5 bases). The CDR3 extends over 14 amino acids. The ends were cut back, 4 bases at V and 5 bases at J, with 15 bases in the middle. CDR1 and CDR2 from the germline V gene are SGHRS and YFSETQ. CDR3 in amino acids: CASSTQGGGYGYTF. The CDR3 nucleotides read TGCGCCAGCAGCACGCAGGGAGGAGGGTATGGCTACACCTTC.

This sequence joins TRBV4-1 and TRBJ2-7, with unresolved D. CDR1 and CDR2 from the germline V gene are MGHRA and YSYEKL. The CDR3 sequence is 15 residues long. Trimming removed 4 bases from V and 4 bases from J, with 17 bases in between. CDR3 protein: CASSRGEAGLYEQYV. CDR3 nucleotides: TGCGCCAGCAGCCGCGGAGAGGCAGGCTTATACGAGCAGTACGTC.

The rearrangement links TRBV3-1 to TRBJ2-5; the match to TRBD2 covers 7 bases. CDR1 LGHDT and CDR2 YNNKEL come from the germline V gene (reference sequence). The ends lost 2 bases at V and 8 bases at J; junction bases unmatched: 8. The CDR3 has 14 residues. CDR3 residues: CASSQLAASETQYF. Here the CDR3 DNA reads TGTGCCAGCAGCCAACTAGCGGCCTCTGAAACCCAGTACTTC.

This clonotype turned up a few times. This chain connects TRBV7-2 to TRBJ2-2; possibly TRBD2 for D (5 bases). The CDR3 loop spans 14 amino acids. Trimming shortened V by 2 bases and J by 7 bases, and 11 bases separated the two germline ends. In germline, CDR1 is SGHTA, CDR2 FQGNSA. The chain's CDR3 is CASSLMEANGELFF. The CDR3 nucleotides read TGTGCCAGCAGCTTAATGGAGGCGAACGGGGAGCTGTTTTTT.

J is TRBJ2-5 and V is TRBV12-3 or TRBV12-4; 13 bases are shared with TRBD2. V lost 5 bases, J lost 4 bases, and 7 bases stayed unmatched. This CDR3 has 16 amino acids. For the CDR3, the DNA is TGTGCCAGCAGTGGCGGGACTAGCGGGGCTATAGAGACCCAGTACTTC. Its translation: CASSGGTSGAIETQYF.

This clonotype has a handful of counts. The rearrangement uses TRBV29-1 and TRBJ1-5, with 8 bases lining up with TRBD1. Germline lookup yields CDR1 SQVTM and CDR2 ANQGSEA. Trimming at V came to 6 bases and at J to 6 bases, leaving 7 bases not matched to a gene. The CDR3 is made up of 13 amino acids. DNA for the CDR3: TGCAGCGTCGGGACAGGAAGACGTCAGCCCCAGCATTTT. Its protein product is CSVGTGRRQPQHF.

The chain carries TRBV29-1 and TRBJ1-2; weak D call: TRBD1 (6 bases). The CDR3 runs to 17 residues. V lost 2 bases and J lost 0, with 19 bases in between. CDR1 and CDR2 from the germline V gene are SQVTM and ANQGSEA. Written as DNA, the CDR3 is TGCAGCGTTGAATCCGGGTGGGCGACAGGTGCTAACTATGGCTACACCTTC. It encodes CSVESGWATGANYGYTF.

V usage is TRBV5-1 and J usage is TRBJ2-5; TRBD2 might be the D (6 bases). This CDR3 has 15 amino acids. The V end lost 4 bases, the J end lost 2 bases, and 15 bases lay between the germline ends. Germline loops: CDR1 SGHRS, CDR2 YFSETQ. CDR3 protein: CASSPAGTYQETQYF. In nucleotides, the CDR3 is TGCGCCAGCAGCCCGGCCGGGACTTATCAAGAGACCCAGTACTTC.

Only a few counts were recorded for this clonotype. The chain links TRBV5-1 to TRBJ2-2; 9 bases are shared with TRBD1. The CDR3 extends over 16 amino acids. Germline V lookup: CDR1 SGHRS, CDR2 YFSETQ. J lost 7 bases, V lost 1 base, and 8 bases had no gene match. The chain's CDR3 is CASSLKTGGTNGELFF. CDR3 sequence (DNA): TGCGCCAGCAGCTTGAAGACAGGGGGAACGAACGGGGAGCTGTTTTTT.

This clonotype was seen only a few times. V gene TRBV12-3 or TRBV12-4 combines with J gene TRBJ1-1; D gene uncertain. The CDR3 spans 13 residues. Trimming removed 7 bases from V and 3 bases from J, with 12 bases in between. The CDR3 nucleotides read TGTGCCAGCACCTCTGGCGTTTACACTGAAGCTTTCTTT. It translates to CASTSGVYTEAFF.

About this clonotype: A read error may account for a junction end that differs from germline. V and J are TRBV2 and TRBJ2-4, with D possibly matching TRBD1 (5 bases). The CDR3 is 15 residues long. Per the germline V gene, CDR1 is SNHLY and CDR2 is FYNNEI. The CDR3 region has the DNA TGTGCCAGCAGGGAAGACAGTCTAGCCAAAAACATTCAGTACTTC. This translates into CASREDSLAKNIQYF.

This chain joins TRBV5-1 and TRBJ2-7, with D perhaps assigned TRBD1 or TRBD2 (7 bases each). Per the germline V gene, CDR1 is SGHRS and CDR2 is YFSETQ. The CDR3 consists of 15 residues. Trimming shortened V by 3 bases and J by 3 bases, and 16 bases separated the two germline ends. The CDR3 spells CASSSRGGDNYEQYF. The CDR3 region has the DNA TGCGCCAGCAGCTCCAGGGGGGGGGACAACTACGAGCAGTACTTC. The full variable domain, completed using reference TRBV5-1 and TRBJ2-7, is KAGVTQTPRYLIKTRGQQVTLSCSPISGHRSVSWYQQTPGQGLQFLFEYFSETQRNKGNFPGRFSGRQFSNSRSEMNVSTLELGDSALYLCASSSRGGDNYEQYFGPGTRLTVT.

Only a few counts were recorded for this clonotype. V and J are TRBV7-2 and TRBJ2-1, with D unresolved. The CDR3 extends over 14 amino acids. Germline CDR1 is SGHTA and CDR2 is FQGNSA. The V end was cut by 6 bases, the J end by 4 bases, with 13 bases between. DNA of the CDR3: TGTGCCAGCAGGGACCCGGGCGCGTACAATGAGCAGTTCTTC. This encodes CASRDPGAYNEQFF.

This clonotype came up a few times. The CDR3 protein is CASSLERDAEQYV. The CDR3 region has the DNA TGTGCCAGCAGCTTAGAAAGGGATGCCGAGCAGTACGTC. The chain employs TRBV7-2 and TRBJ2-7; D unresolved. The CDR3 is made up of 13 amino acids. Germline values: CDR1 SGHTA, CDR2 FQGNSA. V was pared by 1 base and J by 6 bases, with 10 bases between.

The chain uses TRBV7-9 and TRBJ1-1, with D unclear. The V gene lost 3 bases and the J gene lost 10 bases, with 9 bases spanning the gap. The germline gives CDR1 SEHNR, CDR2 FQNEAQ (reference sequence). The CDR3 length is 11 residues. DNA of the CDR3: TGTGCCAGCAGCTTGTCCTCCCCAGCTTTCTTT. Translation: CASSLSSPAFF.

The chain combines TRBV7-9 with TRBJ1-4; 7 bases map to TRBD1. CDR3 size: 15 residues. In germline, CDR1 is SEHNR, CDR2 FQNEAQ (reference sequence). J gave up 5 bases and V 5 bases, and 8 bases lay outside the gene matches. The CDR3 sequence is CASSTPGGRNEKLFF. The CDR3 coding sequence is TGTGCCAGCAGCACCCCAGGGGGAAGGAATGAAAAACTGTTTTTT. The whole variable domain, remainder taken from reference TRBV7-9 and TRBJ1-4, is DTGVSQNPRHKITKRGQNVTFRCDPISEHNRLYWYRQTLGQGPEFLTYFQNEAQLEKSRLLSDRFSAERPKGSFSTLEIQRTEQGDSAMYLCASSTPGGRNEKLFFGSGTQLSVL.

This clonotype was detected only a few times. V gene TRBV7-9 combines with J gene TRBJ2-7; 7 nucleotides agree with TRBD1. Per the germline V gene, CDR1 is SEHNR and CDR2 is FQNEAQ (reference sequence). The trim removed 5 bases at V and 2 bases at J, leaving 6 bases unmatched. The CDR3 runs 14 residues. The CDR3 loop reads CASSNRDSPYEQYV. The DNA of the CDR3 is TGTGCCAGCAGCAATCGGGACAGTCCCTACGAGCAGTACGTC.